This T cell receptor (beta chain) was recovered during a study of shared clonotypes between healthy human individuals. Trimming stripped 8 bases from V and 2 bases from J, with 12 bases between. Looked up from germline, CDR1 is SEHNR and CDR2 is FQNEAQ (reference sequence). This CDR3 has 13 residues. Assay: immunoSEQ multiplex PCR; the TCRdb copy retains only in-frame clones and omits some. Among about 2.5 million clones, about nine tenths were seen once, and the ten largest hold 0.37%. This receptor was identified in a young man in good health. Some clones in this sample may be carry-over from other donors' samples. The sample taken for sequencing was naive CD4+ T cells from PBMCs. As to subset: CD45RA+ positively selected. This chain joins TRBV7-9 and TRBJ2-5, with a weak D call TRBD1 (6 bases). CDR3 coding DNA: TGTGCCAGCTTTGGACAGTCACAAGAGACCCAGTACTTC. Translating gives CASFGQSQETQYF.